This T cell receptor (beta chain) stems from a study of cytomegalovirus exposure and HLA in healthy donors. Study information: The 120 validation repertoires used the same platform as the 600 to 750 first-cohort repertoires (as reported by a later analysis). Study conclusions and caveats: Investigators reported under 200 TCR beta chains as tied to cytomegalovirus. High sensitivity and specificity were reportedly achieved when the classifier diagnosed cytomegalovirus status.

The validation cohort, a group of 120 subjects, included the donors and was separate from the roughly 670-subject first cohort. Measured with immunoSEQ multiplex PCR; TCRdb has only the in-frame clones, and not every one. The repertoire holds fewer than 200,000 clones, around 81% seen once, with approximately 2.9% in the top ten. A remark on this clone: Its antigen is unidentified.

The specimen was PBMCs. The receptor was derived from a woman younger than 30 in good health and CMV-seropositive.

The CDR3 reads CASSQPGTSGRDTQYF. CDR3 DNA sequence: TGCGCCAGCAGCCAACCCGGGACTAGCGGTCGAGATACGCAGTATTTT. The J gene is TRBJ2-3, the V gene TRBV4-1; 11 nucleotides align to TRBD2. J lost 5 bases, V lost 2 bases, and 6 bases had no gene match. The CDR3 runs to 16 residues. CDR1 MGHRA and CDR2 YSYEKL come from the germline V gene.